This TCR beta chain comes out of a study of T cell responses to AZD1222 COVID-19 vaccine. General study results and limits: The study identified only a handful of AZD1222 recipients as seropositive at baseline.

On this clone: Its antigen is unidentified.

Repertoires were generated with immunoSEQ multiplex PCR, while TCRdb's copy carries only in-frame clones and drops some. The repertoire includes about 150,000 clones, 90% to 95% of them detected once, and about 2.5% sits in the top ten. This TCR was recovered from an adult in good health. The sample consisted of peripheral blood, taken on day 0 of AZD1222 vaccination.

In DNA, the CDR3 is TGCGCCAGCAGTCAATCGGGGAACAGGGGGTTTACCTACGAGCAGTACTTC. Protein: CASSQSGNRGFTYEQYF. This chain links TRBV23-1 with TRBJ2-7; 8 positions match TRBD1. TRBV23-1 is labeled an ORF, and its function is uncertain. The junction had 9 bases not matched to a gene; V was cut back by 0 bases and J by 2 bases. The CDR3 sequence is 17 residues long.